The clone carrying this T cell receptor beta chain was detected ten times or more. Its antigen is not known. The sample comes from a study of T cell repertoires in cytomegalovirus infection. Study details: TCR beta signatures that were public indicated CMV infection and matching HLA type.

Study-level points and caveats: Ex vivo responses were dominated by HLA-C-restricted CMV-specific TCR beta clonotypes.

TCRdb re-derived calls from the reads in MiXCR, one entry per CDR3 protein. Seen here are over 150,000 distinct CDR3 sequences, approximately 15% observed once, and the top ten hold over 20%. In germline, CDR1 is MNHNS, CDR2 SASEGT. The CDR3 loop spans 12 amino acids. The V and J ends lost 6 bases and 7 bases respectively, with 10 bases between them. The sample taken for sequencing was PBMCs. This chain uses TRBV6-1 with TRBJ2-1; no firm D call. This clonotype was sampled from a human donor in good health (CMV status not recorded). Some clones in this sample may be carry-over from other donors' samples. CDR3 sequence reads: CASSRPNNEQFF. As DNA, the CDR3 is TGTGCCAGCAGCCGACCGAATAATGAGCAGTTCTTC.